The sequence of this T cell receptor (beta chain) was determined in a study of shared clonotypes between healthy human individuals. Study-level results: Generation probabilities of non-shared clonotypes were lower (relative to those shared by all four donors). Larger estimated richness was generally seen in naive subsets than in memory subsets.

This clone has only one observation. Antigen unknown. The sample carries other DNA sequences with the same CDR3. The naive CD8 subset, CD45RO-negative cells positively selected for CCR7, excluded terminally differentiated effector memory CD45RA+ cells. V lost 0 bases to trimming and J lost 4 bases, with 7 bases between them. The CDR3 spans 14 residues. Germline V gene sequence: CDR1 MNHNS, CDR2 SASEGT. TCRdb's table, derived via immunoSEQ multiplex PCR, lists solely in-frame clones and lacks some. The sample has around 610,000 clones; roughly 95% are singletons. The chain uses TRBV6-1 and TRBJ2-1; the D gene is possibly TRBD2 (5 bases). This receptor was taken from a woman aged 25-40 years in good health. The sample consisted of naive CD8+ T cells sorted from blood. The CDR3 region has the DNA TGTGCCAGCAGTGAAGCCGGCGGGTACAATGAGCAGTTCTTC. Amino acid sequence: CASSEAGGYNEQFF.